This TCR beta chain comes out of a study of CD8+ T cells in alopecia areata. Study findings and constraints: As there was one nonresponder, how baseline CD8+ expansion relates to response remains uncertain.

Treatment noted: oral pan-JAK inhibitor, 5-10 mg twice daily. Sequencing relied on a cDNA template that was reverse transcribed from extracted RNA. Clones were sequenced by immunoSEQ multiplex PCR, and TCRdb holds only the in-frame ones, with some missing. Among a few hundred thousand clones listed, just over 65% were seen once. This CDR3 contains 12 residues. Germline-derived CDR1 and CDR2 are SNHLY and FYNNEI. V lost 8 bases and J lost 2, with 10 bases in between. Remarks on this clone: The antigen is undetermined.

V usage is TRBV2 and J usage is TRBJ2-7; unclear D gene. The receptor's source is a human donor with alopecia areata. The source was CD4+ T cells sorted from blood, collected at week 44, from a patient treated with tofacitinib. The CDR3 reads CASDSGTYEQYF. The CDR3 nucleotides read TGTGCCAGCGACTCTGGGACCTACGAGCAGTACTTC. Combining the CDR3 with reference TRBV2 and TRBJ2-7 gives the whole variable domain EPEVTQTPSHQVTQMGQEVILRCVPISNHLYFYWYRQILGQKVEFLVSFYNNEISEKSEIFDDQFSVERPDGSNFTLKIRSTKLEDSAMYFCASDSGTYEQYFGPGTRLTVT.